The 2 T cell receptor beta chains given below trace back to one sample, sequenced in a study of shared clonotypes between healthy human individuals. This table comes from immunoSEQ multiplex PCR, and its TCRdb copy is limited to in-frame clones, with some not included. Here the sample spans some 500,000 clones, around 96% being singletons. The sequenced sample consisted of naive CD4+ T cells sorted from blood. Subset in this sample: CD45RA+ positively selected. Receptors were obtained from a woman aged 25-40 years in good health.

The gene calls are TRBV18 and TRBJ1-5; D unresolved. The CDR3 contains 13 residues. Germline V gene sequence: CDR1 KGHSH, CDR2 LQKENI. V lost 5 bases and J 6 bases, leaving 11 bases between the germline ends. The CDR3: CASSVDIFQPQHF. The CDR3 region has the DNA TGTGCCAGCTCAGTTGACATATTTCAGCCCCAGCATTTT.

V usage is TRBV28 and J usage is TRBJ1-1, with 8 bases aligning to TRBD1. Germline CDR1 is MDHEN and CDR2 is SYDVKM. V trimming: 6 bases; J trimming: 7 bases; junction bases outside the gene matches: 10. The CDR3 has 14 amino acids. The CDR3 DNA sequence: TGTGCCAGCAGGACAACAGGGGGGCGTAGTGAAGCTTTCTTT. This gives the protein CASRTTGGRSEAFF.